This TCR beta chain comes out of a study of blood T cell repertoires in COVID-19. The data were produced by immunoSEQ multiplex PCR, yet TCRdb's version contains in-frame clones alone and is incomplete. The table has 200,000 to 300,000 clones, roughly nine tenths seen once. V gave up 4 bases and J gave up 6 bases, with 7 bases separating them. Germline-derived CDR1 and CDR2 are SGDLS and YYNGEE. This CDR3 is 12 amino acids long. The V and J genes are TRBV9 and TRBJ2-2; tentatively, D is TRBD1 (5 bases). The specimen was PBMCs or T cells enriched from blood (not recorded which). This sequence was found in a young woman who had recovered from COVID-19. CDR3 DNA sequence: TGTGCCAGCAGCCAAGGGGCCGGGGAGCTGTTTTTT. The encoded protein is CASSQGAGELFF.